This T cell receptor (beta chain) was captured in a study of sequential checkpoint blockade in melanoma. Study-wide background: Both treatment sequences were followed by maintenance nivolumab.

Germline V gene sequence: CDR1 SGHDN, CDR2 FVKESK. The CDR3 loop spans 16 amino acids. Trimming stripped 4 bases from V and 9 bases from J, with 22 bases between. Data came from immunoSEQ multiplex PCR; TCRdb stores just in-frame clones and leaves some out. The sample has about 10,000 clones; over 75% are singletons. Treatment defined: randomized to nivolumab then ipilimumab (arm A) or the reverse (arm B). Patients had received no earlier DNA-damaging chemotherapy. Live CD3+CD8+ CD19− CD56− cells were sorted from PBMCs. The TCR sequence derives from a human donor with melanoma. The chain is built from TRBV14 and TRBJ2-1; TRBD1 might be the D (6 bases). The sequences come from CD8+ T cells sorted from blood (inferred from file names), collected from a patient given nivolumab and ipilimumab in sequence. The chain's CDR3 is CASSPPNRETPSEQFF. CDR3 in DNA: TGTGCCAGCAGCCCCCCAAACAGGGAGACCCCCAGTGAGCAGTTCTTC.